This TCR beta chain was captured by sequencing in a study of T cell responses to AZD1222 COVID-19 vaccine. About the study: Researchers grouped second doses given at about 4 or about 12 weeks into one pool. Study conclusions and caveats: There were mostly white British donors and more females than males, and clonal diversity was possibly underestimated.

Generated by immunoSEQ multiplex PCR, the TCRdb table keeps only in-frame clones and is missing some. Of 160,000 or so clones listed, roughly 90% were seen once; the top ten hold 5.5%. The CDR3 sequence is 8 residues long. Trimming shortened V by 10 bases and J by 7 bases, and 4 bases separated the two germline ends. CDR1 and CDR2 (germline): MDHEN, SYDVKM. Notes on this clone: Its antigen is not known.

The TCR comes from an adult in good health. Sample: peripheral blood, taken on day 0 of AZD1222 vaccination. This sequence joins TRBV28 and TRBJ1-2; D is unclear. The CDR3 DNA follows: TGTGCCACCGGTGGCTACACCTTC. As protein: CATGGYTF.